The source of this TCR beta chain is a study of cytomegalovirus exposure and HLA in healthy donors. Study outcomes and limitations: Trimming of TCR beta V- and J-genes showed a link, identified in a later analysis, to a missense DCLRE1C variant.

A note on this clone: Its specificity is not known.

The PCR made use of 60 Vbeta and 13 Jbeta primers. The data were produced by immunoSEQ multiplex PCR, yet TCRdb's version contains in-frame clones alone and is incomplete. This sample has about 18,000 clones, with approximately 68% found just once. CDR3 length: 15 residues. Germline assignment: CDR1 MGHRA and CDR2 YSYEKL. V was cut by 1 base and J by 5 bases, with 14 bases left in between. The gene calls are TRBV4-1 and TRBJ2-5; D may be TRBD2 (6 bases). The TCR was taken from a man aged 18-30 years in good health and CMV-seronegative. Sequencing used PBMCs. CDR3 coding DNA: TGCGCCAGCAGCCAAGTGGGGGACTGGGCGGAGACCCAGTACTTC. It codes for CASSQVGDWAETQYF.